This TCR beta chain originates from a study of cytomegalovirus exposure and HLA in healthy donors. Whole-study results and caveats: Specificity for CMV antigens was confirmed in vitro for three of the CMV-associated chains.

This clone was counted only a few times. Antigen: not known. The study ran its PCR with 60 Vbeta and 13 Jbeta primers. Profiled with immunoSEQ multiplex PCR; TCRdb holds only in-frame clones, not every one. The sample includes 150,000 to 200,000 clones, about 75% of them seen just once. This sequence was found in a man between 18 and 29 years old in good health and CMV-seropositive. Sequences were obtained from PBMCs.

The CDR3 DNA reads as TGCGCCAGCAGCTTGAATGCGGAGCAGTTCTTC. Translation: CASSLNAEQFF. The chain combines TRBV5-1 with TRBJ2-1; no firm D call. CDR3 length equals 11 residues. Germline CDR1 is SGHRS and CDR2 is YFSETQ. The ends were cut back, 1 base at V and 10 bases at J, with 6 bases in the middle.